Below, 2 T cell receptor beta chains from the same sample are listed, as sequenced in a study of response to subunit inactivated influenza vaccine. A single record per CDR3 protein comes from TCRdb applying MiXCR to the RT-PCR reads. This table holds around 500,000 distinct CDR3 sequences, over 9.5% found once. Sequenced material: PBMCs from blood, taken 40 to 50 days after vaccination. All receptors come from a man aged 50-60 years who received an inactivated influenza vaccine.

Many counts were recorded for this clonotype. This chain links TRBV5-1 with TRBJ2-3, with 8 nucleotides matching TRBD1. Germline V gene data show CDR1 as SGHRS and CDR2 as YFSETQ. This CDR3 is 14 amino acids long. Trimming took 3 bases from V and 5 from J; bases not matched to a gene: 5. CDR3 protein: CASSYGQGIDTQYF. The CDR3 DNA reads as TGCGCCAGCAGCTACGGACAGGGCATAGATACGCAGTATTTT.

The chain links TRBV28 to TRBJ2-1, with D hard to call. The CDR3 sequence is 12 residues long. Germline V gene data show CDR1 as MDHEN and CDR2 as SYDVKM. The ends were cut back, 4 bases at V and 8 bases at J, with 9 bases in the middle. DNA for the CDR3: TGTGCCAGCAGTTCATTTGGTCATGAGCAGTTCTTC. Translated: CASSSFGHEQFF.